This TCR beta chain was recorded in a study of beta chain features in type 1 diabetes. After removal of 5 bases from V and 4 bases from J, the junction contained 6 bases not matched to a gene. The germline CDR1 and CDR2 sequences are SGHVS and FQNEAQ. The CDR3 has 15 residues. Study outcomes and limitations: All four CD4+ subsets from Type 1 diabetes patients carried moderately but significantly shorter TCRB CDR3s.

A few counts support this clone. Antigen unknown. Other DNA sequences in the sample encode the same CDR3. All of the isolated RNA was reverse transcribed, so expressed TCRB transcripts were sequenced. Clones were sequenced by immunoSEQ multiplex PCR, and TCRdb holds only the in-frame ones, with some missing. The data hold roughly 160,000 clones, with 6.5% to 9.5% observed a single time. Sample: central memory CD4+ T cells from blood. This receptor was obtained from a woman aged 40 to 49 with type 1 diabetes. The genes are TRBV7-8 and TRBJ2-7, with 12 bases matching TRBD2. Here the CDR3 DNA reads TGTGCCAGCAGCCTAGAGACTAGCGGGAGATACGAGCAGTACTTC. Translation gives CASSLETSGRYEQYF.